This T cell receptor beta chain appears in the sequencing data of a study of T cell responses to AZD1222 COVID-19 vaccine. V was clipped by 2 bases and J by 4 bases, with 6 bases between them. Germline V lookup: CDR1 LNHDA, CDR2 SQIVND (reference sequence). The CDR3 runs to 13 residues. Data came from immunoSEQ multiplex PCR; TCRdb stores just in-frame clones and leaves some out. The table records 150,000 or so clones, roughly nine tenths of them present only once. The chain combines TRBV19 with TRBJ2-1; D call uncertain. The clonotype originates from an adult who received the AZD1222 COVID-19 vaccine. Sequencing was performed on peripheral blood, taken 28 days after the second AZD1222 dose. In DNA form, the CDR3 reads TGTGCCAGTAGTATAACCGGTTACAATGAGCAGTTCTTC. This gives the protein CASSITGYNEQFF.